This T cell receptor beta chain derives from a study of T cell responses to AZD1222 COVID-19 vaccine. The protocol was immunoSEQ multiplex PCR, while the TCRdb copy is restricted to in-frame clones and leaves out a portion. The sample carries 95,000 to 100,000 clones, about 90% recorded once. Germline V gene sequence: CDR1 SGHDN, CDR2 FVKESK. This CDR3 has 12 amino acids. V lost 5 bases to trimming and J lost 0 bases, with 3 bases between them. The sequence was obtained from an adult in good health. Sequencing was performed on peripheral blood, taken on day 0 of AZD1222 vaccination. This sequence joins TRBV14 and TRBJ2-3, with D unclear. CDR3 DNA sequence: TGTGCCAGCAGCGATAGCACAGATACGCAGTATTTT. The encoded protein is CASSDSTDTQYF.